This T cell receptor beta chain was profiled in a study of OX40 agonist ivuxolimab in advanced cancers. Study context: At doses from 0.01 to 10 mg/kg, patients were given intravenous ivuxolimab every 2 weeks. Study outcomes and limitations: Averaging showed that CD8+ T cells had more expanded clones than CD4+ did. Among the lowest levels of clonal expansion were found in partial responders at 0.1-3.0 mg/kg. Antigen specificity remained undetermined for the expanded peripheral T cells.

Concerning this clone itself: Its specificity is unknown.

Germline V gene lookup returns CDR1 SGHTA and CDR2 FQGNSA. V lost 5 bases to trimming and J lost 7 bases, with 12 bases between them. The CDR3 contains 13 residues. Generated by immunoSEQ multiplex PCR, the TCRdb table keeps only in-frame clones and is missing some. The data hold about 46,000 clones, with approximately 85% observed a single time. V and J are TRBV7-2 and TRBJ2-1; D unclear. The sequence was collected from an adult with an advanced solid tumor such as melanoma, head and neck, liver or kidney cancer. The sample here was CD4+ or CD8+ T cells sorted from blood, taken in a trial of the OX40 agonist ivuxolimab. In DNA, the CDR3 is TGTGCCAGCAGCCGTCCGGGTGAGAATGAGCAGTTCTTC. It yields the protein CASSRPGENEQFF.